A single sample is the source of the 6 T cell receptor beta chains below, sequenced in a study of cytomegalovirus exposure and HLA in healthy donors. Libraries were prepared by immunoSEQ multiplex PCR; TCRdb keeps only in-frame clonotypes and omits some of them. This table holds about 190,000 clones, about 80% found once. Sequencing input: PBMCs. Receptors originate from a woman aged 18 to 35 in good health and CMV-seropositive.

This chain connects TRBV7-8 to TRBJ2-7; D perhaps matches TRBD2 (5 bases). Germline values: CDR1 SGHVS, CDR2 FQNEAQ. The ends were cut back, 2 bases at V and 5 bases at J, with 7 bases in the middle. The CDR3 has 12 residues. The CDR3 region is CASSLHGNEQYF. The CDR3 coding sequence is TGTGCCAGCAGCTTACACGGGAACGAGCAGTACTTC.

This clone appeared a few times. This chain links TRBV27 with TRBJ1-5, with D possibly TRBD1 on 5 matching bases. Deletions cut 0 bases from V and 6 bases from J, with 12 bases between. The CDR3 is made up of 15 amino acids. Germline V gene lookup returns CDR1 MNHEY and CDR2 SMNVEV (reference sequence). The CDR3 nucleotides are TGTGCCAGCAGTTTATCGAGTCAGGGTACTCAGCCCCAGCATTTT. Its translation: CASSLSSQGTQPQHF.

The chain is built from TRBV9 and TRBJ1-1; the match to TRBD1 covers 10 bases. Germline values: CDR1 SGDLS, CDR2 YYNGEE. V lost 3 bases to trimming and J lost 4 bases; unmatched junction nucleotides: 6. CDR3 length: 15 residues. The CDR3 is CASSARQGAGTEAFF. The CDR3 DNA reads as TGTGCCAGCAGCGCCAGACAGGGGGCCGGCACTGAAGCTTTCTTT.

The rearrangement uses TRBV6-1 and TRBJ2-5; the D gene is possibly TRBD2 (6 bases). Germline V gene data show CDR1 as MNHNS and CDR2 as SASEGT. CDR3 length: 12 amino acids. V was shortened by 9 bases and J by 5 bases, with 13 bases between the two germline ends. As DNA, the CDR3 is TGTGCCAGGGGCGGGGTCGGCGAGACCCAGTACTTC. Translating it yields CARGGVGETQYF.

This chain uses TRBV11-2 with TRBJ2-7; 10 positions match TRBD1. Germline V gene lookup returns CDR1 SGHAT and CDR2 FQNNGV. V lost 2 bases to trimming and J lost 6 bases; unmatched junction nucleotides: 10. This CDR3 contains 16 residues. Here the CDR3 reads CASSLCPRGQGCEQYF. CDR3 DNA sequence: TGTGCCAGCAGCTTATGTCCCCGGGGACAGGGGTGCGAGCAGTACTTC.

The chain has TRBV18 and TRBJ2-5, with D perhaps matching TRBD2 (5 bases). The CDR3 length is 13 residues. Germline CDR1 is KGHSH and CDR2 is LQKENI. V was cut by 2 bases and J by 5 bases, with 9 bases left in between. In nucleotides, the CDR3 is TGTGCCAGCTCACCAATGGGAGTGGAGACCCAGTACTTC. This encodes CASSPMGVETQYF.